This TCR beta chain was identified during a study of patients with pleural tuberculosis (dated by TCRdb to 2014 to 2015). From the cysteine through the phenylalanine, the CDR3 covers 16 amino acids. The CDR3 DNA has 48 bases and is translated from base 1. Deletion took 3 bases off V and 1 base off J, with a span of 16 bases between the germline ends. The germline V gene (reference sequence) yields SGHAT for CDR1 and FQDESV for CDR2. Sequenced using an Illumina Genome Analyzer IIx. The raw public reads went through TCRdb reprocessing: fastp at Q25, MiXCR clone calling, in-frame beta chains kept. Every distinct CDR3 protein forms one entry, paired with its most common genes and DNA. The sample records around 50,000 distinct CDR3 sequences, less than 8% of which are singletons. Around 15% of the sample comes from the top ten. This clonotype appeared many times. No cognate antigen has been identified for it. No much larger clone is present one base from it, and per-base qualities are unavailable.

This clonotype originated in a human donor with pleural tuberculosis. The receptor chain draws on TRBV11-1 and TRBJ2-7; TRBD2 could be the D gene, as 5 bases match. The encoded CDR3 is CASSFGRGSRSYEQYF. The bases are TGTGCCAGCAGCTTTGGTCGAGGGAGTCGGTCCTACGAGCAGTACTTC.